This T cell receptor beta chain was sequenced during a study of CD8+ T cells in alopecia areata. In the study overall: Oral tofacitinib, 5 to 10 mg twice daily, was given in an open-label trial.

This clone was detected once. The antigen is not known. Other nucleotide sequences in the sample specify the same CDR3. Punch biopsies of lesional scalp, plus peripheral blood, were taken from alopecia areata patients. Starting from PBMCs, sorting isolated CD4+ and CD8+ T cells. Study-wide results and limits: Lesional scalp, especially alopecia totalis/universalis, showed higher clonality than normal scalp.

TCR sequencing used cDNA made by reverse transcription of extracted RNA. Using immunoSEQ multiplex PCR, the repertoire was profiled, and TCRdb retains in-frame clones only, with some absent. This table holds roughly 250,000 clones, around two thirds found once. The receptor's source is a human donor with alopecia areata. Sequences were derived from CD4+ T cells sorted from blood, sampled at week 0.

This CDR3 reads CASSLGTVNTEAFF. Written as DNA, the CDR3 is TGTGCCAGCAGCTTAGGGACAGTAAACACTGAAGCTTTCTTT. J is TRBJ1-1 and V is TRBV7-6; maybe TRBD1 (6 bases). Deletions cut 1 base from V and 2 bases from J, with 8 bases between. The CDR3 loop spans 14 amino acids. Germline CDR1 is SGHVS and CDR2 is FNYEAQ.